Given below is one T cell receptor beta chain in context. Germline V gene data show CDR1 as MNHEY and CDR2 as SMNVEV (reference sequence). V lost 10 bases to trimming and J lost 8 bases, with 25 bases between them. CDR3 size: 15 residues. It was with 60 Vbeta and 13 Jbeta primers that the PCR ran. The assay was immunoSEQ multiplex PCR, and TCRdb's table has in-frame clones only and misses some. The repertoire holds approximately 140,000 clones, with around 77% as singletons. This entry comes from a study of cytomegalovirus exposure and HLA in healthy donors. Overall study: Among about 179 million T cells, an earlier analysis found around 100 million unique TCR beta sequences.

Source material: PBMCs. This chain joins TRBV27 and TRBJ2-3; maybe TRBD1 (6 bases). This clonotype originated in a woman aged 45 to 65 in good health and CMV-seronegative. The CDR3 loop is CATSLQGTSSTTQYF. CDR3 in DNA: TGTGCCACCTCATTACAGGGAACCTCTTCAACTACGCAGTATTTT.